A single sample is the source of the 31 T cell receptor beta chains below, sequenced in a study of graft-versus-host responses after intestinal transplantation. The repertoire was sequenced with immunoSEQ multiplex PCR; TCRdb's copy has only in-frame clones and lacks some. Of fewer than 100,000 clones in the sample, roughly 82% were seen once. Sequencing used PBMCs, obtained 255 days after intestinal transplant. These receptors were obtained from a human patient who received an intestinal transplant, so some T cells may come from the graft donor.

This clone has more than one count but fewer than ten. The chain recombines TRBV18 with TRBJ1-1; possibly TRBD1 for D (6 bases). From germline, CDR1 is KGHSH and CDR2 LQKENI. The CDR3 covers 15 residues. The V and J ends lost 3 bases and 4 bases respectively, with 15 bases between them. The CDR3 spells CASSPFTGRGTEAFF. CDR3 DNA: TGTGCCAGCTCACCCTTTACAGGGCGCGGCACTGAAGCTTTCTTT.

This sequence joins TRBV11-2 and TRBJ1-2, with D possibly being TRBD1 (5 bases). The V end lost 0 bases, the J end lost 5 bases, and 16 bases lay between the germline ends. The CDR3 has 16 residues. Germline V gene data show CDR1 as SGHAT and CDR2 as FQNNGV. CDR3 sequence: CASSLDLGRGSYGYTF. CDR3 coding DNA: TGTGCCAGCAGCTTAGATCTGGGGCGCGGGTCGTATGGCTACACCTTC.

This chain uses TRBV6-1 with TRBJ1-2, with a tentative D call TRBD1 (5 bases). V dropped 4 bases and J dropped 3 bases, with 15 bases sitting between them. CDR3 length: 15 amino acids. Germline CDR1 reads MNHNS; CDR2 reads SASEGT. CDR3 coding DNA: TGTGCCAGCAGTGGACAGAGAAGCCAAGACTATGGCTACACCTTC. This gives the protein CASSGQRSQDYGYTF.

The CDR3 nucleotides read TGCGCCAGCAGCCAGCAAACTGGGGCCGTGAACACTGAAGCTTTCTTT. Translation gives CASSQQTGAVNTEAFF. The chain recombines TRBV4-1 with TRBJ1-1; D is perhaps TRBD1 (5 bases). This CDR3 spans 16 amino acids. The germline CDR1 and CDR2 sequences are MGHRA and YSYEKL. With 3 bases removed from V and 0 bases from J, the gap between germline ends came to 14 bases.

The genes are TRBV6-1 and TRBJ1-1, with D perhaps TRBD1 (6 bases). This CDR3 is built from 12 residues. The germline gives CDR1 MNHNS, CDR2 SASEGT. Trimming stripped 5 bases from V and 8 bases from J, with 12 bases between. CDR3 loop: CASSIQGPEAFF. DNA of the CDR3: TGTGCCAGCAGTATACAGGGCCCCGAAGCTTTCTTT.

The gene calls are TRBV5-6 and TRBJ2-1, with D possibly TRBD2 on 5 matching bases. Germline CDR1 and CDR2: SGHDT and YYEEEE. V lost 4 bases and J lost 7, with 9 bases in between. The CDR3 is made up of 12 amino acids. The CDR3 sequence is CASSLDWNEQFF. The DNA of the CDR3 is TGTGCCAGCAGCCTGGACTGGAATGAGCAGTTCTTC.

The chain carries TRBV7-9 and TRBJ1-1; tentative D call: TRBD1 (6 bases). The CDR3 has 15 residues. Trimming took 1 base from V and 3 from J, leaving 12 bases between them. Germline V CDR1 and CDR2: SEHNR, FQNEAQ (reference sequence). The chain's CDR3 is CASSLDLGAHTEAFF. The DNA for the CDR3 is TGTGCCAGCAGCTTAGATCTGGGGGCGCACACTGAAGCTTTCTTT.

The V gene is TRBV5-6, the J gene TRBJ1-2; D is unclear. CDR3 size: 15 residues. V lost 3 bases, J lost 4 bases, and 16 bases lay in between. Looked up from germline, CDR1 is SGHDT and CDR2 is YYEEEE. This CDR3 is CASSSTRQSRYGYTF. The CDR3 DNA follows: TGTGCCAGCAGCTCCACTCGACAATCTCGCTATGGCTACACCTTC.

The rearrangement links TRBV7-9 to TRBJ1-1; the D is unclear. The CDR3 has 13 amino acids. CDR1 SEHNR and CDR2 FQNEAQ come from the germline V gene (reference sequence). The V end lost 3 bases, the J end lost 4 bases, and 9 bases lay between the germline ends. CDR3 nucleotides: TGTGCCAGCAGCTTCGAGGGTTTCACTGAAGCTTTCTTT. It translates to CASSFEGFTEAFF. Drawing the rest from reference TRBV7-9 and TRBJ1-1, the complete variable domain is DTGVSQNPRHKITKRGQNVTFRCDPISEHNRLYWYRQTLGQGPEFLTYFQNEAQLEKSRLLSDRFSAERPKGSFSTLEIQRTEQGDSAMYLCASSFEGFTEAFFGQGTRLTVV.

The chain recombines TRBV10-1 with TRBJ2-1, with TRBD1 as a possible D gene (5 bases). V lost 2 bases and J lost 5, with 22 bases in between. There are 18 residues in the CDR3. The germline gives CDR1 WNHNN, CDR2 SYGVQD (reference sequence). For the CDR3, the DNA is TGCGCCAGCAGTGAGAATACAGGACCTCAAACGCCGAACAATGAGCAGTTCTTC. Translating it yields CASSENTGPQTPNNEQFF.

The V call is TRBV5-5, the J call TRBJ1-5, with D hard to call. CDR1 is SGHKS, CDR2 YYEKEE, per germline (reference sequence). This CDR3 has 14 residues. Deletions cut 4 bases from V and 4 bases from J, with 12 bases between. Here the CDR3 DNA reads TGTGCCAGCAGCGCATTCTCGGTTAATCAGCCCCAGCATTTT. Amino acids: CASSAFSVNQPQHF.

The chain employs TRBV19 and TRBJ2-2, with 8 bases identical to TRBD1. The V segment lost 5 bases and the J segment 6 bases; nucleotides outside the gene matches: 8. Germline CDR1 LNHDA, CDR2 SQIVND (reference sequence). The CDR3 runs 15 residues. The CDR3: CASSPRQGWSGELFF. DNA of the CDR3: TGTGCCAGTAGTCCGAGACAGGGGTGGTCCGGGGAGCTGTTTTTT.

The V call is TRBV27, the J call TRBJ2-3, with D unresolved. Trimming pared 3 bases from V and 0 bases from J, leaving 10 bases between. The CDR3 loop spans 15 amino acids. CDR1 MNHEY and CDR2 SMNVEV come from the germline V gene (reference sequence). The CDR3 loop is CASSLNFPSTDTQYF. The CDR3 DNA sequence: TGTGCCAGCAGTTTGAACTTCCCTAGCACAGATACGCAGTATTTT.

This sequence joins TRBV28 and TRBJ1-5, with 7 nucleotides matching TRBD1. Germline V gene sequence: CDR1 MDHEN, CDR2 SYDVKM. Trimming took 1 base from V and 1 from J; bases not matched to a gene: 7. This CDR3 is 17 amino acids long. CDR3 residues: CASSLLERGPSNQPQHF. CDR3 nucleotides: TGTGCCAGCAGTTTATTAGAGAGGGGGCCAAGCAATCAGCCCCAGCATTTT.

The chain uses TRBV28 and TRBJ1-5, with a tentative D call TRBD1 (5 bases). V lost 5 bases and J lost 1, with 15 bases in between. The CDR3 sequence is 16 residues long. Germline V gives CDR1 MDHEN, CDR2 SYDVKM. For the CDR3, the DNA is TGTGCCAGCAGTCCCCTGGGGGGGTGGAGCAATCAGCCCCAGCATTTT. Its translation is CASSPLGGWSNQPQHF.

J is TRBJ2-3 and V is TRBV27; a possible D gene is TRBD1 (7 bases). The length of the CDR3 is 14 residues. V was trimmed by 5 bases and J by 4 bases, leaving 13 bases between them. The germline CDR1 and CDR2 sequences are MNHEY and SMNVEV (reference sequence). The DNA for the CDR3 is TGTGCCAGCAGTAAAGACAGGGAGGCAGATACGCAGTATTTT. Encoded protein: CASSKDREADTQYF.

The chain couples TRBV6-1 to TRBJ1-1; the D is unclear. CDR3 length: 13 amino acids. Germline V CDR1 and CDR2: MNHNS, SASEGT. Trimming removed 3 bases at V and 0 bases at J, with 5 bases between. The CDR3 coding sequence is TGTGCCAGCAGTGAGTTTGTGAACACTGAAGCTTTCTTT. Its protein product is CASSEFVNTEAFF.

The chain uses TRBV27 and TRBJ2-1, with a possible D match to TRBD1 (6 bases). Trimming stripped 4 bases from V and 5 bases from J, with 9 bases between. The CDR3 has 13 residues. Germline lookup yields CDR1 MNHEY and CDR2 SMNVEV (reference sequence). CDR3 DNA: TGTGCCAGCAGTTCACACAGGGACAATGAGCAGTTCTTC. Its translation: CASSSHRDNEQFF.

The chain uses TRBV30 and TRBJ1-2; D gene unclear. V was pared by 0 bases and J by 8 bases, with 10 bases between. The CDR3 length is 12 residues. Germline V gene sequence: CDR1 GTSNPN, CDR2 SVGIG (reference sequence). The CDR3 is CAWSVVDGGYTF. CDR3 DNA: TGTGCCTGGAGTGTGGTAGACGGGGGCTACACCTTC.

This chain joins TRBV6-5 and TRBJ1-3; tentatively, D is TRBD1 (6 bases). Trimming stripped 2 bases from V and 4 bases from J, with 12 bases between. Germline-derived CDR1 and CDR2 are MNHEY and SVGAGI. The CDR3 is 15 residues long. The CDR3 here is CASSYRGGVGNTIYF. The DNA for the CDR3 is TGTGCCAGCAGTTACCGCGGGGGCGTAGGAAACACCATATATTTT.

The rearrangement uses TRBV29-1 and TRBJ2-7; tentative D call: TRBD1 (6 bases). The CDR3 length is 11 residues. V was pared by 6 bases and J by 3 bases, with 9 bases between. Germline V CDR1 and CDR2: SQVTM, ANQGSEA. The DNA of the CDR3 is TGCAGCGTCTCGGACAGCTACGAGCAGTACTTC. Encoded protein: CSVSDSYEQYF.

The rearrangement links TRBV29-1 to TRBJ1-2; D perhaps matches TRBD1 (6 bases). The CDR3 covers 11 residues. Per germline, CDR1 SQVTM and CDR2 ANQGSEA. Trimming shortened V by 6 bases and J by 8 bases, and 13 bases separated the two germline ends. The CDR3 DNA follows: TGCAGCGTCGAGGACAGCGGCGGCTACACCTTC. This translates into CSVEDSGGYTF.

The V gene is TRBV7-6, the J gene TRBJ2-3, with 9 bases fitting TRBD2. CDR1 and CDR2 from the germline V gene are SGHVS and FNYEAQ. V lost 1 base and J lost 4; bases outside the gene matches: 6. The CDR3 contains 16 residues. The CDR3 loop reads CASSLVASGAADTQYF. The CDR3 DNA follows: TGTGCCAGCAGCTTAGTGGCTAGCGGGGCCGCAGATACGCAGTATTTT.

J is TRBJ2-3 and V is TRBV9; D gene uncertain. The J call may not be correct, given that the DNA end is closer to TRBJ1-5. The CDR3 extends over 13 amino acids. Germline CDR1 reads SGDLS; CDR2 reads YYNGEE. CDR3 in amino acids: CASSIGLGDTQHF. CDR3 in DNA: TGTGCCAGCAGCATCGGACTAGGAGATACGCAGCATTTT.

The V and J genes are TRBV15 and TRBJ2-7; D is possibly TRBD1 or TRBD2 (5 bases each). CDR3 size: 15 residues. The germline V gene has CDR1 LNHNV and CDR2 YYDKDF (reference sequence). The germline V and J ends were trimmed by 5 bases and 3 bases, with 17 bases remaining between them. CDR3 nucleotides: TGTGCCACCAGCCCCTCCCTTACTAGGGGCTACGAGCAGTACTTC. It encodes CATSPSLTRGYEQYF.

The chain links TRBV19 to TRBJ1-1, with D possibly matching TRBD1 (5 bases). CDR1 is LNHDA and CDR2 is SQIVND in the germline V gene (reference sequence). This CDR3 is built from 16 residues. The germline V and J ends were trimmed by 5 bases and 11 bases, with 27 bases remaining between them. The CDR3 protein is CASSSGGPVANTPAFF. CDR3 bases: TGTGCCAGTAGTTCCGGGGGACCCGTGGCGAACACACCCGCTTTCTTT. The entire variable domain, with the rest obtained from reference TRBV19 and TRBJ1-1, is as follows: DGGITQSPKYLFRKEGQNVTLSCEQNLNHDAMYWYRQDPGQGLRLIYYSQIVNDFQKGDIAEGYSVSREKKESFPLTVTSAQKNPTAFYLCASSSGGPVANTPAFFGQGTRLTVV.

The chain couples TRBV7-8 to TRBJ2-7; TRBD1 matches at 9 bases. The V and J ends lost 5 bases and 4 bases, in that order; junction bases with no gene match: 6. The CDR3 has 14 amino acids. From germline, CDR1 is SGHVS and CDR2 FQNEAQ. The chain's CDR3 is CASSPETGGYEQYF. The CDR3 bases are TGTGCCAGCAGCCCGGAGACAGGGGGATACGAGCAGTACTTC. Using reference TRBV7-8 and TRBJ2-7 for the parts outside the CDR3, the full variable domain is GAGVSQSPRYKVAKRGQDVALRCDPISGHVSLFWYQQALGQGPEFLTYFQNEAQLDKSGLPSDRFFAERPEGSVSTLKIQRTQQEDSAVYLCASSPETGGYEQYFGPGTRLTVT.

This chain uses TRBV7-9 with TRBJ2-2, with TRBD1 identical over 10 bases. The CDR3 length is 17 residues. V lost 4 bases, J lost 2 bases, and 7 bases stayed unmatched. In germline, CDR1 is SEHNR, CDR2 FQNEAQ (reference sequence). The CDR3 loop reads CASSSIRTGGNTGELFF. The CDR3 DNA reads TGTGCCAGCAGCTCCATCCGGACAGGGGGAAACACCGGGGAGCTGTTTTTT.

The V call is TRBV4-1, the J call TRBJ1-2; TRBD1 agrees at 12 bases. CDR3 length: 17 amino acids. V lost 4 bases, J lost 3 bases, and 9 bases stayed unmatched. Germline V lookup: CDR1 MGHRA, CDR2 YSYEKL. The CDR3 here is CASSPPGQGAYDYGYTF. Here the CDR3 DNA reads TGCGCCAGCAGCCCACCGGGACAGGGGGCTTACGACTATGGCTACACCTTC.

The V call is TRBV29-1, the J call TRBJ2-3; D possibly uses TRBD1 or TRBD2 (6 bases each). Deletions cut 4 bases from V and 2 bases from J, with 19 bases between. The CDR3 is 16 residues long. Germline-derived CDR1 and CDR2 are SQVTM and ANQGSEA. CDR3 DNA sequence: TGCAGCGTTGGTGGGGGGACACAAGCCTCCACAGATACGCAGTATTTT. This sequence encodes CSVGGGTQASTDTQYF.

The chain combines TRBV29-1 with TRBJ1-1, with D perhaps TRBD1 (6 bases). The V end was cut by 5 bases, the J end by 5 bases, with 15 bases between. This CDR3 has 13 residues. Germline V CDR1 and CDR2: SQVTM, ANQGSEA. The CDR3 region is CSVRGGGGTEAFF. CDR3 nucleotide sequence: TGCAGCGTTCGGGGAGGGGGAGGGACTGAAGCTTTCTTT. Drawing the rest from reference TRBV29-1 and TRBJ1-1, the complete variable domain is SAVISQKPSRDICQRGTSLTIQCQVDSQVTMMFWYRQQPGQSLTLIATANQGSEATYESGFVIDKFPISRPNLTFSTLTVSNMSPEDSSIYLCSVRGGGGTEAFFGQGTRLTVV.